These 5 T cell receptor beta chains were sequenced from one sample in a study of HIV-infected patients and healthy controls. cDNA was made from 400 to 500 ng RNA using alpha and beta constant primers. Using multiplexing indices, alpha and beta chain libraries were generated apart by chain-specific third strand synthesis. A single record per CDR3 protein comes from TCRdb applying MiXCR to the 5' RACE reads. The table lists just over 15,000 distinct CDR3 sequences, 5.5% to 8% of them singletons. The repertoire came from unfractionated whole blood and reflected all unsorted peripheral T cells. Sample: blood. These receptors came from an adult in good health.

A note on this clonotype: A read error may be the cause here, since a much bigger clone is one base away. This chain uses TRBV20-1 with TRBJ2-7; D possibly matches TRBD1 or TRBD2 (5 bases each). Trimming cost V 6 bases and J 12 bases, with 18 bases left between them. The V gene's germline CDR1 is DFQATT and CDR2 SNEGSKA (reference sequence). The CDR3 is made up of 11 amino acids. DNA of the CDR3: TGCAGTGCGGAAGTTGGGGGTGCTTCGTACTTC. Amino acids: CSAEVGGASYF.

The rearrangement links TRBV24-1 to TRBJ2-1; TRBD1 might be the D (5 bases). The CDR3 spans 13 residues. Germline CDR1 is KGHDR and CDR2 is SFDVKD. Deletions cut 9 bases from V and 6 bases from J, with 14 bases between. CDR3 DNA sequence: TGTGCCACCGGCGCAGGGTTTGGCAATGAGCAGTTCTTC. Translating gives CATGAGFGNEQFF.

Ten or more counts support this clonotype. Sequence at one end of the junction differs from germline and may be a read error. The chain joins TRBV7-9 to TRBJ2-1; D is possibly TRBD2 (6 bases). CDR3 length: 15 amino acids. Germline V gene data show CDR1 as SEHNR and CDR2 as FQNEAQ (reference sequence). For the CDR3, the DNA is TGTGCCAGCAGCTCTACCCTCTCCCGCGCCGGGGAGGTCGTCTTC. Translating gives CASSSTLSRAGEVVF.

This clonotype showed up many times. This sequence joins TRBV27 and TRBJ2-3; D is possibly TRBD2 (7 bases). CDR3 size: 17 residues. Trimming cost V 5 bases and J 3 bases, with 21 bases left between them. Germline loops: CDR1 MNHEY, CDR2 SMNVEV (reference sequence). The CDR3 spells CASSPLGGGAGTDTQYF. The CDR3 DNA is TGTGCCAGCAGTCCACTCGGCGGGGGCGCAGGGACAGATACGCAGTATTTT.

This clonotype ranks as medium-sized (0.01 to 0.1%). The chain couples TRBV15 to TRBJ2-1, with D tentatively TRBD1 (5 bases). Germline V gene sequence: CDR1 LNHNV, CDR2 YYDKDF (reference sequence). This CDR3 is built from 17 residues. V lost 0 bases, J lost 4 bases, and 16 bases lay in between. CDR3 in amino acids: CATSRDRSGRTYNEQFF. The CDR3 DNA reads TGTGCCACCAGCAGAGATCGTAGTGGCAGGACATACAATGAGCAGTTCTTC.